The present entry profiles one TCR beta chain with its context. What it binds is not known. Primed by a sample-barcoded 5' primer and a J-beta primer mix, a second PCR proceeded for 7 to 11 cycles. TCRdb reanalysed the 5' RACE reads using MiXCR and keeps one entry per CDR3 protein. This repertoire shows about 720,000 distinct CDR3 sequences, 22% found once; its top ten account for roughly a fifth. This entry belongs to a study of blood T cells in healthy people across ages. The study, taken as a whole, reports: Unsorted PBMC material precluded a definitive naive versus antigen-experienced comparison.

Trimming took 0 bases from V and 5 from J, leaving 11 bases between them. Per the germline V gene, CDR1 is SGDLS and CDR2 is YYNGEE. CDR3 length: 14 amino acids. The specimen was blood. The receptor was isolated from a man in his sixties or seventies in good health. The chain employs TRBV9 and TRBJ2-5; the D gene is possibly TRBD2 (6 bases). DNA for the CDR3: TGTGCCAGCAGCGTAGGAGGTGGAGGGGAGACCCAGTACTTC. Protein sequence: CASSVGGGGETQYF.